One and the same sample provided the 4 T cell receptor beta chains below, sequenced in a study of shared clonotypes between healthy human individuals. Only in-frame clones appear in the TCRdb table, and some are missing; sequencing was by immunoSEQ multiplex PCR. The table has under 2.5 million clones, just under 95% seen once. Material for sequencing was naive CD4+ T cells from PBMCs. The subset here: CD45RA+ positively selected. These receptors originate from a young man in good health. Some clones in this sample may be carry-over from other donors' samples.

The chain links TRBV9 to TRBJ2-1, with TRBD1 matching over 9 bases. The V gene's germline CDR1 is SGDLS and CDR2 YYNGEE. V shed 0 bases, J shed 7 bases, and the junction held 8 bases outside the gene matches. CDR3 size: 16 residues. This chain's CDR3 is CASSVGSGQGSNEQFF. The CDR3 bases are TGTGCCAGCAGCGTAGGGTCGGGACAGGGATCAAATGAGCAGTTCTTC.

This chain connects TRBV7-3 to TRBJ2-3, with 12 bases aligning to TRBD1. Germline V gene lookup returns CDR1 SGHTA and CDR2 FQGTGA. V was clipped by 5 bases and J by 7 bases; unmatched bases: 4. The CDR3 spans 14 residues. The DNA of the CDR3 is TGTGCCAGCAGCCCGGGGACAGGGGGCAATACGCAGTATTTT. This sequence encodes CASSPGTGGNTQYF.

The genes are TRBV6-1 and TRBJ1-5; TRBD1 aligns across 7 bases. This CDR3 is 13 amino acids long. V was pared by 4 bases and J by 8 bases, with 5 bases of the junction left unmatched. Germline V CDR1 and CDR2: MNHNS, SASEGT. The CDR3 region has the DNA TGTGCCAGCAGTGCGACAGGGAGGGAGCCCCAGCATTTT. Translating gives CASSATGREPQHF.

This clone was seen a few times. The same CDR3 arises from other DNA sequences in this sample as well. The chain joins TRBV5-1 to TRBJ2-7; the D is unclear. The ends were cut back, 0 bases at V and 4 bases at J, with 2 bases in the middle. The CDR3 runs to 11 residues. Germline V gene sequence: CDR1 SGHRS, CDR2 YFSETQ. DNA for the CDR3: TGCGCCAGCAGCTTGGGATACGAGCAGTACTTC. Translating it yields CASSLGYEQYF.